This T cell receptor beta chain was identified during a study of cytomegalovirus exposure and HLA in healthy donors. Comment on this clone: Its antigen is currently unknown.

Study conclusions and caveats: Cytomegalovirus status, reportedly, was diagnosed with high specificity and sensitivity by the classifier. TCR beta chain V- and J-gene trimming was linked, in a later analysis, to a missense variant in DCLRE1C. The authors listed 150 to 200 TCR beta chains as cytomegalovirus-associated.

The PCR made use of 60 Vbeta and 13 Jbeta primers. Using immunoSEQ multiplex PCR, the repertoire was profiled, and TCRdb retains in-frame clones only, with some absent. The sample carries more than 100,000 clones, around 72% recorded once. The TCR sequence derives from a man between 50 and 59 years old in good health and CMV-seropositive. The specimen sequenced was PBMCs.

The CDR3 sequence: CASSSTGLASTDTQYF. DNA for the CDR3: TGTGCCAGTAGTTCCACCGGACTAGCGAGCACAGATACGCAGTATTTT. The rearrangement uses TRBV19 and TRBJ2-3; 9 bases agree with TRBD2. Trimming at V came to 5 bases and at J to 0 bases, leaving 6 bases not matched to a gene. Germline V gene data show CDR1 as LNHDA and CDR2 as SQIVND (reference sequence). The CDR3 extends over 16 amino acids.